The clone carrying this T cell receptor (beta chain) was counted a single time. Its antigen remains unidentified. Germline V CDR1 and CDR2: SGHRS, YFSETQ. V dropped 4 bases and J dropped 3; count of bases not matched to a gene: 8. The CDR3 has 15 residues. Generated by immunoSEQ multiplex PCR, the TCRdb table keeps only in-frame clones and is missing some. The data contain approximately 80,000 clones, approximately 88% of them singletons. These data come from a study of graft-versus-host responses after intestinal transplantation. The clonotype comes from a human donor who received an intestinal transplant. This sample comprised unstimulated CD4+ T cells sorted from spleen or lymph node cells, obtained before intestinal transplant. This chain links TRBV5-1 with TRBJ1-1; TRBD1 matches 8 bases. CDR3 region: CASSPRQGRDTEAFF. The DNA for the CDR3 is TGCGCCAGCAGCCCGCGACAGGGGAGGGACACTGAAGCTTTCTTT.